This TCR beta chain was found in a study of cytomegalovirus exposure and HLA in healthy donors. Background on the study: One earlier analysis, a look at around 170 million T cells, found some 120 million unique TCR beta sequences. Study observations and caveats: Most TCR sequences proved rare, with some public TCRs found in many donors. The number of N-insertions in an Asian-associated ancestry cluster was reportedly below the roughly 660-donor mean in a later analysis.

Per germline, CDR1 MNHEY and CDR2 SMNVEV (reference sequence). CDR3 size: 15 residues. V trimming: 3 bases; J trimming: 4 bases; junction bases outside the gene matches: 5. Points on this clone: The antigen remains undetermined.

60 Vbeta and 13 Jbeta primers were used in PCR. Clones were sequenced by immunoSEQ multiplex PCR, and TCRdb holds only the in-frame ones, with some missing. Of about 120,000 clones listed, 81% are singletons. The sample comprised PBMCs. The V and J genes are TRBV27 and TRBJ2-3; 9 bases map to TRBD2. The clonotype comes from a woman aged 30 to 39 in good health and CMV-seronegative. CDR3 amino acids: CASSFSGRGADTQYF. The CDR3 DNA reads TGTGCCAGCAGTTTTAGCGGGAGAGGGGCAGATACGCAGTATTTT.